Presented here are 16 T cell receptor beta chains from one specimen sequenced in a study of T cell clones after liver transplantation. Some clones are missing from TCRdb's copy, which holds only in-frame ones; the method was immunoSEQ multiplex PCR. The repertoire holds 55,000 to 75,000 clones, around 93% seen once, with 0.85% to 1% in the top ten. The sample consisted of CD4+ T cells from blood, taken nearly 26 months after liver transplant. These receptors originate from a human patient who received a liver transplant. A share of the T cells may be of graft donor origin.

V usage is TRBV6-5 and J usage is TRBJ2-3; 10 positions match TRBD2. J gave up 4 bases and V 6 bases, and 4 bases lay outside the gene matches. The CDR3 covers 14 residues. The V gene's germline CDR1 is MNHEY and CDR2 SVGAGI. CDR3 region: CASSPGLASDTQYF. CDR3 DNA sequence: TGTGCCAGCAGCCCGGGACTAGCGTCAGATACGCAGTATTTT.

This CDR3 reads CASSSGAETQYF. CDR3 coding DNA: TGTGCCAGCAGCTCAGGGGCGGAGACCCAGTACTTC. The chain uses TRBV7-2 and TRBJ2-5; possible D gene TRBD1, 6 bases. The CDR3 extends over 12 amino acids. Per germline, CDR1 SGHTA and CDR2 FQGNSA. Trimming took 4 bases from V and 5 from J, leaving 8 bases between them.

This clone appeared once. V usage is TRBV5-1 and J usage is TRBJ2-3, with 7 bases matching TRBD2. The CDR3 is made up of 15 amino acids. Per the germline V gene, CDR1 is SGHRS and CDR2 is YFSETQ. J was trimmed by 5 bases and V by 0 bases; bases with no gene match: 6. The CDR3 here is CASSLESRGVDTQYF. The CDR3 coding sequence is TGCGCCAGCAGCTTGGAATCCCGGGGGGTAGATACGCAGTATTTT.

The chain combines TRBV29-1 with TRBJ2-3; tentatively, D is TRBD1 (6 bases). Germline CDR1 reads SQVTM; CDR2 reads ANQGSEA. This CDR3 region has 13 residues. Trimming took off 7 bases at V and 10 bases at J, with 21 bases between the two ends. The CDR3 coding sequence is TGCAGCGCTAAGACAGGATTGGTCCTCTCGCAGTATTTT. Residues: CSAKTGLVLSQYF.

This chain links TRBV27 with TRBJ1-2; 7 positions match TRBD1. The CDR3 contains 14 residues. The ends lost 8 bases at V and 3 bases at J; junction bases unmatched: 9. Per germline, CDR1 MNHEY and CDR2 SMNVEV (reference sequence). CDR3 loop: CASRPNDRDYGYTF. The CDR3 nucleotides are TGTGCCAGCCGACCGAATGACAGGGACTATGGCTACACCTTC.

V usage is TRBV11-3 and J usage is TRBJ1-1, with 7 bases lining up with TRBD1. Germline values: CDR1 SGHNT, CDR2 YENEEA. Trimming removed 4 bases from V and 5 bases from J; junction bases left unmatched: 10. The CDR3 extends over 15 amino acids. Here the CDR3 reads CASSSKTGIETEAFF. The CDR3 nucleotides are TGTGCCAGCAGCTCCAAGACAGGGATAGAGACTGAAGCTTTCTTT.

In this sample, this clone turned up a few times. The J gene is TRBJ2-1, the V gene TRBV2; possible D gene TRBD2, 6 bases. The CDR3 loop spans 14 amino acids. Trimming left V 10 bases short and J 2 bases short, with 15 bases between. Germline-derived CDR1 and CDR2 are SNHLY and FYNNEI. The CDR3 DNA reads as TGTGCCACCTCCCTTGGCGGGGCCTACAATGAGCAGTTCTTC. Translating gives CATSLGGAYNEQFF.

The chain carries TRBV4-2 and TRBJ2-1, with TRBD2 matching over 11 bases. With 2 bases clipped from V and 5 bases from J, the junction kept 5 bases outside the gene matches. From germline, CDR1 is LGHNA and CDR2 YNFKEQ. The CDR3 runs to 16 residues. The CDR3 region is CASSQLAGGRDNEQFF. Here the CDR3 DNA reads TGTGCCAGCAGCCAACTAGCGGGAGGCCGTGACAATGAGCAGTTCTTC.

The rearrangement uses TRBV29-1 and TRBJ2-2; the match to TRBD1 covers 8 bases. The CDR3 contains 13 residues. Trimming took 8 bases from V and 7 from J; bases not matched to a gene: 9. CDR1 is SQVTM, CDR2 ANQGSEA, per germline. CDR3 bases: TGCAGCACCCAACAGGGGGTGTTCGGGGAGCTGTTTTTT. It specifies CSTQQGVFGELFF.

The rearrangement uses TRBV27 and TRBJ2-5, with 13 bases that match TRBD2. Germline CDR1 reads MNHEY; CDR2 reads SMNVEV (reference sequence). V trimming: 7 bases; J trimming: 9 bases; junction bases outside the gene matches: 14. This CDR3 has 16 amino acids. This chain's CDR3 is CASTFSGTSGTRPQYF. Here the CDR3 DNA reads TGTGCCAGCACCTTTTCGGGGACTAGCGGGACCCGGCCCCAGTACTTC.

The J gene is TRBJ1-4, the V gene TRBV7-2, with a weak D call TRBD1 (6 bases). The length of the CDR3 is 15 residues. V lost 5 bases and J lost 3, with 13 bases in between. The germline CDR1 and CDR2 sequences are SGHTA and FQGNSA. CDR3 nucleotides: TGTGCCAGCAGCCCGACCCGGGGGCCTAATGAAAAACTGTTTTTT. This encodes CASSPTRGPNEKLFF.

The V gene is TRBV5-6, the J gene TRBJ2-5, with no clear D. The germline gives CDR1 SGHDT, CDR2 YYEEEE. The length of the CDR3 is 13 residues. Trimming shortened V by 2 bases and J by 1 base, and 6 bases separated the two germline ends. DNA of the CDR3: TGTGCCAGCAGCTTTGGCCTCCAAGAGACCCAGTACTTC. Encoded protein: CASSFGLQETQYF.

The V gene is TRBV4-1, the J gene TRBJ2-7; 11 bases agree with TRBD2. Germline V CDR1 and CDR2: MGHRA, YSYEKL. V was clipped by 3 bases and J by 2 bases; unmatched bases: 6. The CDR3 contains 16 residues. For the CDR3, the DNA is TGCGCCAGCAGCCACGATAGCGGGAGGGACGCCTACGAGCAGTACTTC. Its translation: CASSHDSGRDAYEQYF.

CDR3 sequence reads: CASSDALEGNEQFF. CDR3 nucleotide sequence: TGTGCCAGCAGTGACGCTCTCGAAGGGAATGAGCAGTTCTTC. The chain is built from TRBV6-6 and TRBJ2-1; D is unclear. CDR1 MNHNY and CDR2 SVGAGI come from the germline V gene (reference sequence). This CDR3 region has 14 residues. Between the trimmed V and J ends, which lost 5 bases and 7 bases, there was a span of 15 bases.

The V gene is TRBV5-1, the J gene TRBJ2-1, with D possibly TRBD2 on 6 matching bases. The CDR3 consists of 16 residues. Looked up from germline, CDR1 is SGHRS and CDR2 is YFSETQ. The V gene lost 4 bases and the J gene lost 5 bases, with 19 bases spanning the gap. The CDR3 is CASSPRGGPLNNEQFF. The CDR3 bases are TGCGCCAGCAGCCCGAGGGGAGGACCCTTAAACAATGAGCAGTTCTTC.

This chain uses TRBV30 with TRBJ1-5; D is possibly TRBD1 (5 bases). Per the germline V gene, CDR1 is GTSNPN and CDR2 is SVGIG (reference sequence). The CDR3 totals 13 residues. V was clipped by 5 bases and J by 5 bases, with 13 bases between them. The CDR3 region has the DNA TGTGCCTGGCGGGGAGGGGAGGATCAGCCCCAGCATTTT. This gives the protein CAWRGGEDQPQHF.